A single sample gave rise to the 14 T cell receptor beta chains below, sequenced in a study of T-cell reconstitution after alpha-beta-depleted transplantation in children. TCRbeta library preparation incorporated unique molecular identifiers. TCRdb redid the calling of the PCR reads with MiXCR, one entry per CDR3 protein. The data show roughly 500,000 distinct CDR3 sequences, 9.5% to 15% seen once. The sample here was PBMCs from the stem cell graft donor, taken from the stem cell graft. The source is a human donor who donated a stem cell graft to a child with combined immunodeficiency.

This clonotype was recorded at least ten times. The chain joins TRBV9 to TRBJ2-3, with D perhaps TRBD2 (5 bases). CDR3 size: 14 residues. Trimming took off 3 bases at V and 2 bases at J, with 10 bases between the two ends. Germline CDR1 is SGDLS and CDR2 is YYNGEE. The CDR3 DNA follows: TGTGCCAGCAGCGGGAGGATTTCCACAGATACGCAGTATTTT. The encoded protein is CASSGRISTDTQYF.

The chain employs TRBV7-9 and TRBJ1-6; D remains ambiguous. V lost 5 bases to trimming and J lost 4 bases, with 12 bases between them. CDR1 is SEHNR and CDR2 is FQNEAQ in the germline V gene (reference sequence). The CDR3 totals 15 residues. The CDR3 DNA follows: TGTGCCAGCAGCAGCTCTGGACTTTATAATTCACCCCTCCACTTT. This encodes CASSSSGLYNSPLHF.

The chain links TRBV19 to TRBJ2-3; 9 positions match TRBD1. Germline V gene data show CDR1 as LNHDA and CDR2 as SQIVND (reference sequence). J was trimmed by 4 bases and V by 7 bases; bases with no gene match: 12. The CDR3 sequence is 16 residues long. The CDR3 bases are TGTGCCAGTATCACCGACGGAGGACAGGGGTCAGATACGCAGTATTTT. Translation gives CASITDGGQGSDTQYF.

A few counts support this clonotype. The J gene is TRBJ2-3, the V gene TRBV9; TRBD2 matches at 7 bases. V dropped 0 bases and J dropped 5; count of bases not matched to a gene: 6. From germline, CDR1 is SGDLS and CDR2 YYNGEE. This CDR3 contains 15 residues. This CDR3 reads CASSVGGSGGDTQYF. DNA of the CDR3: TGTGCCAGCAGCGTAGGCGGGAGTGGGGGAGATACGCAGTATTTT.

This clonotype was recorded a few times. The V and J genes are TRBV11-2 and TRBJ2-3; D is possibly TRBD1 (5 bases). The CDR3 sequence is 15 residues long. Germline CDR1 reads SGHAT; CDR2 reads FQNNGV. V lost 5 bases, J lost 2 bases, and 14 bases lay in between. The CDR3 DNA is TGTGCCAGCAGCCGTCTATTGGGGCTCACAGATACGCAGTATTTT. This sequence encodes CASSRLLGLTDTQYF.

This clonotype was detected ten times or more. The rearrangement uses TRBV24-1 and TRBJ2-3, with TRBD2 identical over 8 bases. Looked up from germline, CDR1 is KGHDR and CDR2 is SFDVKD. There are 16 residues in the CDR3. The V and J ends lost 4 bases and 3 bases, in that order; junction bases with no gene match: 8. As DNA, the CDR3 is TGTGCCACCAGTGAGCGGCCAGGCGGGAGGACAGATACGCAGTATTTT. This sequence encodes CATSERPGGRTDTQYF.

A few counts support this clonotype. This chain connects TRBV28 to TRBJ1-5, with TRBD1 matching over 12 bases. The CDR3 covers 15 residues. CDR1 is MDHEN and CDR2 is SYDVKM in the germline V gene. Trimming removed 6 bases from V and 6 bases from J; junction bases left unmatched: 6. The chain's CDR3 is CASSRDRGPFQPQHF. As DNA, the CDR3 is TGTGCCAGCAGCCGGGACAGGGGGCCATTTCAGCCCCAGCATTTT. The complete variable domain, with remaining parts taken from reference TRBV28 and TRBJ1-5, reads DVKVTQSSRYLVKRTGEKVFLECVQDMDHENMFWYRQDPGLGLRLIYFSYDVKMKEKGDIPEGYSVSREKKERFSLILESASTNQTSMYLCASSRDRGPFQPQHFGDGTRLSIL.

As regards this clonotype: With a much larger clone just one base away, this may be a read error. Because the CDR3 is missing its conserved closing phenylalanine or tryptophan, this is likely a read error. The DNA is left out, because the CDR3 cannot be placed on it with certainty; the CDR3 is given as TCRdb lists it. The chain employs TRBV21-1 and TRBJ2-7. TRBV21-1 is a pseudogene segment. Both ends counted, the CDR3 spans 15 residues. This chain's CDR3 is CASSKADRGSYEQYL.

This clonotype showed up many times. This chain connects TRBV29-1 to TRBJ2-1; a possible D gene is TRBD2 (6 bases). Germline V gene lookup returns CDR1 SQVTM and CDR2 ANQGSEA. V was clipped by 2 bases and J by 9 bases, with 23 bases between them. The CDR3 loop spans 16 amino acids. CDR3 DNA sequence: TGCAGCGTTGAATCACTCCGGGACTCCCGCCGGGGTGAGCAGTTCTTC. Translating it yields CSVESLRDSRRGEQFF.

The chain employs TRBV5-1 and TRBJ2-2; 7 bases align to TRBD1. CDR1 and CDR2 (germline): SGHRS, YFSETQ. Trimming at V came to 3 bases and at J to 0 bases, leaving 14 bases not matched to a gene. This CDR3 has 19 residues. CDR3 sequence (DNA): TGCGCCAGCAGCTCCCCCGGGACAGCTTATCTCGCGAACACCGGGGAGCTGTTTTTT. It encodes CASSSPGTAYLANTGELFF.

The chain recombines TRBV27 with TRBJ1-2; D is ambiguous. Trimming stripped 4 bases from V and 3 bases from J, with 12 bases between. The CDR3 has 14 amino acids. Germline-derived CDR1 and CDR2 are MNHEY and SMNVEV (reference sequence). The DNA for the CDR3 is TGTGCCAGCAGTTCCCTGACACCCGACTATGGCTACACCTTC. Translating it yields CASSSLTPDYGYTF.

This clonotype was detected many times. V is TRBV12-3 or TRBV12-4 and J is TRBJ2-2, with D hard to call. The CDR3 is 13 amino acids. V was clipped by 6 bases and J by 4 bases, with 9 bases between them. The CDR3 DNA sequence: TGTGCCAGCAGCCGGACCAGCACCGGGGAGCTGTTTTTT. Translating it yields CASSRTSTGELFF.

CDR3 nucleotide sequence: TGTGCCAGCAGCTTCCCCGAACTAGCGGGGGGTTTTAACGAGCAGTACTTC. This translates into CASSFPELAGGFNEQYF. The J gene is TRBJ2-7, the V gene TRBV7-2; 12 bases fit TRBD2. CDR1 is SGHTA, CDR2 FQGNSA, per germline. The CDR3 covers 17 residues. J gave up 5 bases and V 3 bases, and 11 bases lay outside the gene matches. The variable domain in full, completed from reference TRBV7-2 and TRBJ2-7, reads GAGVSQSPSNKVTEKGKDVELRCDPISGHTALYWYRQSLGQGLEFLIYFQGNSAPDKSGLPSDRFSAERTGGSVSTLTIQRTQQEDSAVYLCASSFPELAGGFNEQYFGPGTRLTVT.

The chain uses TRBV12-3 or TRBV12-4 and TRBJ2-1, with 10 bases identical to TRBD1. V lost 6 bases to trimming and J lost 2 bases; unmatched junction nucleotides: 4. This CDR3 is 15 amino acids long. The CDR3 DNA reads TGTGCCAGCAGCAAGACAGGGGGCGCCTACAATGAGCAGTTCTTC. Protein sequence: CASSKTGGAYNEQFF.